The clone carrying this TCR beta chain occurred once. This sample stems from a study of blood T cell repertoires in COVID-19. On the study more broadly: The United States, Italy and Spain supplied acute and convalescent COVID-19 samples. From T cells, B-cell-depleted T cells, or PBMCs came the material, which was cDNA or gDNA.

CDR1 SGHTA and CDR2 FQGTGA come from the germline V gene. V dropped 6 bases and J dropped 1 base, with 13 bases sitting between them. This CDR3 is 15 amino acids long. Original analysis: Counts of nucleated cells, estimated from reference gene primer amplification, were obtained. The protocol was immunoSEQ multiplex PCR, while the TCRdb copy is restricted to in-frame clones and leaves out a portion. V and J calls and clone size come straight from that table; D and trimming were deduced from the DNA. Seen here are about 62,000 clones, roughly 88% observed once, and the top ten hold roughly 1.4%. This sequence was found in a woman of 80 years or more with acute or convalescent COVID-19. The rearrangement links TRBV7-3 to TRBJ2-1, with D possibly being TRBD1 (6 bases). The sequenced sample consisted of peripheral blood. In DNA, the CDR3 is TGTGCCAGCAGTAGCAGGGGTGGGTCCTACAATGAGCAGTTCTTC. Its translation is CASSSRGGSYNEQFF.